Listed here is a single T cell receptor beta chain. As yet, its antigen is unknown. The data are from a study of T cells after posttransplantation cyclophosphamide. Cells defined as naive were viable CD3+CD4+ or CD3+CD8+ and CCR7+CD45RA+CD45RO-CD95-CD27+CD28+. Peripheral blood was collected from the related graft donor on the marrow donation day. The method was immunoSEQ multiplex PCR; TCRdb's version includes in-frame clones alone and lacks a portion of them. This table has about 32,000 clones, roughly nine tenths appearing once. Study-wide results and caveats: TRB clonality was highly associated with recipient CMV seropositivity and reactivation. Skin or GI-infiltrating T cells shared few TRB sequences with blood.

The CDR3 is made up of 19 amino acids. Looked up from germline, CDR1 is MNHNS and CDR2 is SASEGT. Trimming stripped 2 bases from V and 0 bases from J, with 22 bases between. The V and J genes are TRBV6-1 and TRBJ1-2; D not certain. The receptor was isolated from a man aged 25 to 40 in good health and a related stem cell transplant donor. Input material: naive CD4+ T cells sorted from blood. The CDR3 bases are TGTGCCAGCAGTGAAATACCCCGACCCCGGAGCATAGCTAACTATGGCTACACCTTC. It yields the protein CASSEIPRPRSIANYGYTF.